The present entry profiles one TCR beta chain with its context. The data stem from a study of blood T cell repertoires in COVID-19. Study details: Acute and convalescent COVID-19 specimens originated in the United States, Italy and Spain. In each case, the material was cDNA or gDNA derived from T cells, B-cell-depleted T cells, or PBMCs.

Source study methods: Using reference gene primer amplification, nucleated cell counts were estimated. Produced via immunoSEQ multiplex PCR; TCRdb's table is partial and in-frame only. V, J and clone size are those of that table, while D and trimming were read from the DNA. The table has 130,000 to 150,000 clones, 70% to 90% seen once. CDR1 is MNHEY and CDR2 is SMNVEV in the germline V gene (reference sequence). V lost 6 bases, J lost 7 bases, and 10 bases stayed unmatched. This CDR3 has 15 amino acids. This TCR was recovered from a woman aged 60-75 years with COVID-19, enrolled during active disease. The V call is TRBV27, the J call TRBJ2-1, with TRBD2 matching over 9 bases. What was sequenced was peripheral blood. CDR3 nucleotides: TGTGCCAGCAGGCGCGGGGGGGGCAGTCGAAATGAGCAGTTCTTC. This gives the protein CASRRGGGSRNEQFF.